Listed below are T cell receptor beta chains from one sample, sequenced in a study of blood T cell repertoires in COVID-19. The repertoire was sequenced with immunoSEQ multiplex PCR; TCRdb's copy has only in-frame clones and lacks some. Of around 170,000 clones in the sample, roughly nine tenths were seen once. Source material: peripheral blood. These receptors were collected from a woman aged 70-85 years with acute or convalescent COVID-19. Both conserved end residues are part of each CDR3. D genes are given only for firm matches. Clone size is not always given. Where it is, it says once, few, many or a class for expanded clones.

TRBJ1-5 | . | TRBV28 | . | TGTGCCAGCCAAACCGGTCGTGGGCTAAATAGCAATCAGCCCCAGCATTTT | CASQTGRGLNSNQPQHF
TRBJ1-6 | . | TRBV5-1 | TRBD1 | TGCGCCAGCAGCTTGGTGGTCCAGGGGGCGACTTCCCATAATTCACCCCTCCACTTT | CASSLVVQGATSHNSPLHF
TRBJ2-7 | . | TRBV6-5 | TRBD2 | TGTGCCAGCAGGACCTCCGGGGCGGGAGCTATCGAGCAGTACTTC | CASRTSGAGAIEQYF
TRBJ1-5 | . | TRBV7-2 | . | TGTGCCAGCAGCAGCGAGGGCCCCGTTGGGCCCCAGCATTTT | CASSSEGPVGPQHF
TRBJ1-1 | . | TRBV2 | . | TGTGCCAGCAGTTACAGAAAATTGAACACTGAAGCTTTCTTT | CASSYRKLNTEAFF
TRBJ2-1 | once | TRBV28 | TRBD2 | TGTGCCAGCAGCCCGGGACTAGCGTACAATGAGCAGTTCTTC | CASSPGLAYNEQFF
TRBJ2-3 | once | TRBV5-1 | TRBD1 | TGCGCCAGCAGCTTGGACAGGGGGCTCCCAGATACGCAGTATTTT | CASSLDRGLPDTQYF
TRBJ2-4 | . | TRBV7-2 | TRBD1 | TGTGCCAGCAGCTTAGATCGATGGGGACAGAGCCTCAAAAACATTCAGTACTTC | CASSLDRWGQSLKNIQYF
TRBJ1-5 | . | TRBV10-2 | . | TGCGCCAGCAAGGGGCAGGGAGGTCAGCCCCAGCATTTT | CASKGQGGQPQHF
TRBJ2-7 | . | TRBV18 | TRBD1 | TGTGCCAGCTCACCACTTTCTTTGGGACAGGGGTGGTACGAGCAGTACTTC | CASSPLSLGQGWYEQYF
TRBJ2-1 | few | TRBV27 | TRBD2 | TGTGCCAGCACCCCAAGACTAGCGGGAGGCAATGAGCAGTTCTTC | CASTPRLAGGNEQFF
TRBJ1-1 | . | TRBV4-2 | . | TGTGCCAGCAGCCAATTGACAGACACTGAAGCTTTCTTT | CASSQLTDTEAFF
TRBJ1-5 | . | TRBV19 | TRBD1 | TGTGCCAGTAGTGTGACAGGGAGCAATCAGCCCCAGCATTTT | CASSVTGSNQPQHF
TRBJ2-1 | . | TRBV19 | TRBD2 | TGTGCCAGTAGTATCTCACCCCTCGGGACTAGCGGGAGATCCAAGGACAATGAGCAGTTCTTC | CASSISPLGTSGRSKDNEQFF
TRBJ1-1 | . | TRBV5-1 | TRBD1 | TGCGCCAGCCGCCCACCCGGGACAGGGGGCCTAACTGAAGCTTTCTTT | CASRPPGTGGLTEAFF
TRBJ1-5 | . | TRBV6-5 | . | TGTGCCAGCAGGCAAAACTTGGAGGGGAATCAGCCCCAGCATTTT | CASRQNLEGNQPQHF
TRBJ1-2 | . | TRBV19 | . | TGTGCCAGTAGTATAGGCTCAGGAGGGAACTATGGCTACACCTTC | CASSIGSGGNYGYTF
TRBJ2-5 | . | TRBV20-1 | . | TGCAGTATAGACAGGCAAGAGACCCAGTACTTC | CSIDRQETQYF
TRBJ2-2 | . | TRBV18 | . | TGTGCCAGCTCACCCCAGGACTCCACCGGGGAGCTGTTTTTT | CASSPQDSTGELFF
TRBJ2-1 | . | TRBV28 | . | TGTGCCAGCACAGTGGGGGCCACGCCACGCAATGAGCAGTTCTTC | CASTVGATPRNEQFF
TRBJ1-1 | . | TRBV7-9 | . | TGTGCCAGCAGCTTAGCGGCGGTAACAGGGATCGCTACTGAAGCTTTCTTT | CASSLAAVTGIATEAFF
TRBJ1-5 | . | TRBV18 | TRBD1 | TGTGCCAGCTCACCAAGGGACAGGGCGGCTCAGCCCCAGCATTTT | CASSPRDRAAQPQHF
TRBJ2-1 | . | TRBV6-2/TRBV6-3 | TRBD2 | TGTGCCAGCAGCAGTAAAGCGGGGGGGCCTTACAATGAGCAGTTCTTC | CASSSKAGGPYNEQFF
TRBJ1-6 | . | TRBV7-2 | TRBD1 | TGTGCCAGCAGCTCCGGGACAGGGGGTAATAATTCACCCCTCCACTTT | CASSSGTGGNNSPLHF
TRBJ1-6 | . | TRBV19 | . | TGTGCCAGTAGTATTGGTATTGCAGTATATAATTCACCCCTCCACTTT | CASSIGIAVYNSPLHF
TRBJ1-2 | . | TRBV6-1 | . | TGTGCCAGCAGTGAAAGCCCTTATGGCTACACCTTC | CASSESPYGYTF
TRBJ2-7 | . | TRBV24-1 | TRBD1 | TGTGCCACCAGTCCCACAGGGGAGAAGGGCTCCTACGAGCAGTACTTC | CATSPTGEKGSYEQYF
TRBJ2-7 | few | TRBV6-5 | TRBD2 | TGTGCCAGCAGCAGTCTAGCGGGAAGGGCCTACGAGCAGTACTTC | CASSSLAGRAYEQYF
TRBJ2-3 | . | TRBV4-2 | . | TGTGCCAGCAGCCAAGAGTTAGCGGAATTTAGCACAGATACGCAGTATTTT | CASSQELAEFSTDTQYF
TRBJ2-4 | . | TRBV6-6 | . | TGTGCCAGCAGTTACGCTAGTGTCAAAAACATTCAGTACTTC | CASSYASVKNIQYF
TRBJ1-5 | . | TRBV5-3 | TRBD1 | TGTGCCAGAAGCTTGGCGATTCCGGGACAGGGGAATCAGCCCCAGCATTTT | CARSLAIPGQGNQPQHF
TRBJ2-3 | . | TRBV5-6 | . | TGTGCCAGCAGCTCCGGGTCTTGGACAGATACGCAGTATTTT | CASSSGSWTDTQYF
TRBJ2-3 | once | TRBV5-1 | TRBD2 | TGCGCCAGCAGCTTGGTTCTTCGTCTAGCGGGTGAAGATACGCAGTATTTT | CASSLVLRLAGEDTQYF
TRBJ2-2 | . | TRBV19 | . | TGTGCCAGTAGTATAGGCGGCAGAAGGACCGGGGAGCTGTTTTTT | CASSIGGRRTGELFF
TRBJ2-7 | . | TRBV5-1 | TRBD2 | TGCGCCAGCAGCTTAGCGGGAGGGCCAGGCTACGAGCAGTACTTC | CASSLAGGPGYEQYF
TRBJ2-1 | . | TRBV7-9 | . | TGTGCCAGCAGCTTAGAACGGGGTAGTGAGCAGTTCTTC | CASSLERGSEQFF
TRBJ1-3 | . | TRBV9 | TRBD1 | TGTGCCAGCAGCGTAGGACAGGGCCCCTTTGGAAACACCATATATTTT | CASSVGQGPFGNTIYF
TRBJ1-5 | . | TRBV20-1 | . | TGCAGTGCTACAGGGGATCAGCCCCAGCATTTT | CSATGDQPQHF
TRBJ2-1 | . | TRBV4-1 | TRBD2 | TGCGCCAGCAGCCAAGATCGGGCGCGGGGGGCCTACAATGAGCAGTTCTTC | CASSQDRARGAYNEQFF
TRBJ1-1 | . | TRBV5-5 | TRBD1 | TGTGCCAGCAGCTTGACCGGGACAGCGAACACTGAAGCTTTCTTT | CASSLTGTANTEAFF